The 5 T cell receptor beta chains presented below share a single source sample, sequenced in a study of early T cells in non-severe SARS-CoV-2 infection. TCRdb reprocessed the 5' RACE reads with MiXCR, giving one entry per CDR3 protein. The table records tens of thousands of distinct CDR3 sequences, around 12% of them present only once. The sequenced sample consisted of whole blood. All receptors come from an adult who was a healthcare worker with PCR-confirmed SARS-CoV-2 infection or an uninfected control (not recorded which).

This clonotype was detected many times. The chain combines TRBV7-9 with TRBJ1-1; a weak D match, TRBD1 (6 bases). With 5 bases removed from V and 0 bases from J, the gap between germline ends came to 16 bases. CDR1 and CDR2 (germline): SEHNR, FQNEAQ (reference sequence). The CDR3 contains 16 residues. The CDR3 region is CASSPRQEPMNTEAFF. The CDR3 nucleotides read TGTGCCAGCAGCCCCCGACAGGAGCCAATGAACACTGAAGCTTTCTTT. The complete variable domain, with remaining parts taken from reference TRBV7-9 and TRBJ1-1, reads DTGVSQNPRHKITKRGQNVTFRCDPISEHNRLYWYRQTLGQGPEFLTYFQNEAQLEKSRLLSDRFSAERPKGSFSTLEIQRTEQGDSAMYLCASSPRQEPMNTEAFFGQGTRLTVV.

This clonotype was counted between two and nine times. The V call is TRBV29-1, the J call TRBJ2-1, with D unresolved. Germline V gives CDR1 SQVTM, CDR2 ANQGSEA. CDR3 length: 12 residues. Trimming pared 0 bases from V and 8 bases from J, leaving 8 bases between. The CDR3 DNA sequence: TGCAGCGTTGAAGAGCAGAGTGATGAGCAGTTCTTC. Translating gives CSVEEQSDEQFF.

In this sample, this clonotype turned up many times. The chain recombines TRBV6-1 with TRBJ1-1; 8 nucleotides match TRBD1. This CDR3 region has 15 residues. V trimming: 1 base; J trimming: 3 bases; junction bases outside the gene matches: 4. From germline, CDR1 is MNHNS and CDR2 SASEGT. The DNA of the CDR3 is TGTGCCAGCAGTGAAGTTTTACAGGGGGACACTGAAGCTTTCTTT. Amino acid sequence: CASSEVLQGDTEAFF.

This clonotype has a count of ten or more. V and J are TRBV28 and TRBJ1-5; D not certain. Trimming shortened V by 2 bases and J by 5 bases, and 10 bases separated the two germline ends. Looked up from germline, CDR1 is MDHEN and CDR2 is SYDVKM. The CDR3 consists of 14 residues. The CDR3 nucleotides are TGTGCCAGCAGTTTAGGAGGAAGCTATCAGCCCCAGCATTTT. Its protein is CASSLGGSYQPQHF.

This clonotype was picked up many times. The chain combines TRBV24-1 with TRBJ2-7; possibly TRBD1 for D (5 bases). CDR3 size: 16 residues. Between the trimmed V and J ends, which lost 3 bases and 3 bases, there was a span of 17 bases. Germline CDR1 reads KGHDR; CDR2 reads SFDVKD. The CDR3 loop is CATSDPQGLRVYEQYF. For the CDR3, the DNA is TGTGCCACCAGTGATCCTCAGGGCTTGCGAGTCTACGAGCAGTACTTC.